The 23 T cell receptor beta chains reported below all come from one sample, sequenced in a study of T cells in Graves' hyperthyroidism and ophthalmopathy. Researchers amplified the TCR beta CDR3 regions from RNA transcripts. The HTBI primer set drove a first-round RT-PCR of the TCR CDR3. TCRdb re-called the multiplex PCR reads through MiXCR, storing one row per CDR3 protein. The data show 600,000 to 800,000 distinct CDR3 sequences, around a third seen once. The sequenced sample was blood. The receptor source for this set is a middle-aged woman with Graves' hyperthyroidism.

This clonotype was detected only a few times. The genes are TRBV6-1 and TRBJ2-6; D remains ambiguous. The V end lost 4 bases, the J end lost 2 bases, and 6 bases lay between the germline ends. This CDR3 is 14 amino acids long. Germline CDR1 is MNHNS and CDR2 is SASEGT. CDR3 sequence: CASSVAAGANVLTF. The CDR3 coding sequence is TGTGCCAGCAGTGTTGCCGCTGGGGCCAACGTCCTGACTTTC.

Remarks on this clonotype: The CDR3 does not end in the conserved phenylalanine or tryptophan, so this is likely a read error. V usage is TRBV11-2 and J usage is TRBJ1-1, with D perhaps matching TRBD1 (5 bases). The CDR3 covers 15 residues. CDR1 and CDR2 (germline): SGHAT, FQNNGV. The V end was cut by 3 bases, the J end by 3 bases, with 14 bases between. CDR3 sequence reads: CASSFWAGRDTEAFS. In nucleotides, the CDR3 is TGTGCCAGCAGCTTCTGGGCAGGGAGGGACACTGAAGCTTTCTCT.

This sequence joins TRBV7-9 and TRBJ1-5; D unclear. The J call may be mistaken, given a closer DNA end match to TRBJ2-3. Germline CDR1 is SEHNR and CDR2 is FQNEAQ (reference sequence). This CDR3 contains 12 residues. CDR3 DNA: TGTGCCAGCGGGCCGCTGAATCAGCCCCAGTATTTT. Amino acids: CASGPLNQPQYF.

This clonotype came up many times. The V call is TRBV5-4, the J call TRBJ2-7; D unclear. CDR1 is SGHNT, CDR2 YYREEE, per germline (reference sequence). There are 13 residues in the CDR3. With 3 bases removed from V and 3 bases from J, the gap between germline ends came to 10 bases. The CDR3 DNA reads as TGTGCCAGCAGCTCCTACCCTGTCTACGAGCAGTACTTC. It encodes CASSSYPVYEQYF.

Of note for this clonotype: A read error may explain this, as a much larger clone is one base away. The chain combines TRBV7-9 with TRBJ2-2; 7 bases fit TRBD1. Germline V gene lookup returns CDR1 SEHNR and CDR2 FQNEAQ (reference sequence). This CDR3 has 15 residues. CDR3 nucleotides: TGTGTCAGCGACCAGACTACAGGGGTTCCCGGGGAGCTGTTTTTT. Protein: CVSDQTTGVPGELFF.

The DNA for the CDR3 is TGCGCCAGCAGCCAAAGGGATGAAGAGACCCAGTACTTC. This translates into CASSQRDEETQYF. The J gene is TRBJ2-5, the V gene TRBV4-1; D ambiguous. This CDR3 is 13 amino acids long. The V end was cut by 2 bases, the J end by 3 bases, with 7 bases between. The V gene's germline CDR1 is MGHRA and CDR2 YSYEKL.

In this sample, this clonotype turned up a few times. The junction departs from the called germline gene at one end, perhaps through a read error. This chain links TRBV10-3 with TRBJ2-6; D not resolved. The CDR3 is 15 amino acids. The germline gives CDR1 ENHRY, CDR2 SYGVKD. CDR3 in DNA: TGTGCCAGCAGTTACGGGCGGTCTGGGGCCAACGTCCTGACTTTC. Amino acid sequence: CASSYGRSGANVLTF.

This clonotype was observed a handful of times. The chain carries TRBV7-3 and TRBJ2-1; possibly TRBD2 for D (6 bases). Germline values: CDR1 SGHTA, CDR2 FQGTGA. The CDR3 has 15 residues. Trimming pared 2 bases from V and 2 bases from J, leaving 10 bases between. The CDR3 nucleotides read TGTGCCAGCAGCTTAGGCGGGACTGCCTACAATGAGCAGTTCTTC. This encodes CASSLGGTAYNEQFF.

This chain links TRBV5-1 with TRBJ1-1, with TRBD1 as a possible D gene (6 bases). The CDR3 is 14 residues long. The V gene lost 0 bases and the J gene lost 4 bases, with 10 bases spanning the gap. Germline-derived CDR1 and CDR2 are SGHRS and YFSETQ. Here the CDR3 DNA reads TGCGCCAGCAGCTTGGCCGCGGGGGCCACTGAAGCTTTCTTT. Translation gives CASSLAAGATEAFF.

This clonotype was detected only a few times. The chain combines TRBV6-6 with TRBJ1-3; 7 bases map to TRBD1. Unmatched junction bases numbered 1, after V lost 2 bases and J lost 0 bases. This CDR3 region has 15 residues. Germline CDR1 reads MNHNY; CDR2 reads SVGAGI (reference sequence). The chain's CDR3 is CASSYGDSSGNTIYF. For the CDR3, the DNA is TGTGCCAGCAGTTACGGGGACAGCTCTGGAAACACCATATATTTT.

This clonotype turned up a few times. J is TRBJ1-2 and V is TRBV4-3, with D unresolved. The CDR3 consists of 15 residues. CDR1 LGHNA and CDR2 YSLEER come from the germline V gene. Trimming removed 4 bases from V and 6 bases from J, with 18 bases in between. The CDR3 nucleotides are TGCGCCAGCAGCCTAAATGAAAACGGGCTCCATGGCTACACCTTC. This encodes CASSLNENGLHGYTF.

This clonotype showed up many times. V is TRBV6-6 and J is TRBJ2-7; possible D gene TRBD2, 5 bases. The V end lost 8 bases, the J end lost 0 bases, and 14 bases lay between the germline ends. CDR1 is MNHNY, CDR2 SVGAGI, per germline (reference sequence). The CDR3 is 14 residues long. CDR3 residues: CASLSQGSSYEQYF. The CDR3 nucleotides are TGTGCCAGCCTAAGTCAAGGGAGCTCCTACGAGCAGTACTTC.

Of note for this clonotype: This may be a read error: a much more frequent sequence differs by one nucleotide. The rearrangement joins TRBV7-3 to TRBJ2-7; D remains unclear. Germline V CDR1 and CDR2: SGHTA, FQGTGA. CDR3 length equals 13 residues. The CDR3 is CASSGGSSYKQYF. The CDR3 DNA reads TGTGCCAGTAGTGGCGGTTCCTCCTACAAGCAGTACTTC.

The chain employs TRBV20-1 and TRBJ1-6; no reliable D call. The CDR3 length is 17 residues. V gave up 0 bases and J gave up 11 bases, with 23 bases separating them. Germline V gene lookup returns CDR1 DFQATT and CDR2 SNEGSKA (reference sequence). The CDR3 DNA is TGCAGTGCTAGAGATTTTGCCAGGAGAGGGTTTTATCCACCCCTCCACTTT. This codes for CSARDFARRGFYPPLHF.

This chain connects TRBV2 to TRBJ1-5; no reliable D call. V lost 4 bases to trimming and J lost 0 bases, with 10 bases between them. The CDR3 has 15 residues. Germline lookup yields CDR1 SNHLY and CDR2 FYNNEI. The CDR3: CASSALDRSNQPQHF. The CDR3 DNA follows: TGTGCCAGCAGTGCCTTGGACCGTAGCAATCAGCCCCAGCATTTT.

CDR3: CSASRGDNTEAFF. Here the CDR3 DNA reads TGCAGTGCTTCCCGTGGAGATAACACTGAAGCTTTCTTT. V gene TRBV20-1 combines with J gene TRBJ1-1; D gene uncertain. Germline CDR1 DFQATT, CDR2 SNEGSKA (reference sequence). This CDR3 is built from 13 residues. V lost 5 bases and J lost 2, with 12 bases in between.

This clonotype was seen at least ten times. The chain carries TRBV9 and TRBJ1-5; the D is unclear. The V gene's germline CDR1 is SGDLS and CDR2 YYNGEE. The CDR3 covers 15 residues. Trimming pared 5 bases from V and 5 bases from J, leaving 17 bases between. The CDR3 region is CASSAGGIGYQPQHF. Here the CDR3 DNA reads TGTGCCAGCAGTGCCGGAGGGATTGGATATCAGCCCCAGCATTTT.

The chain's CDR3 is CASNRLAGGPPNPTDTQYF. CDR3 coding DNA: TGTGCCAGCAATAGACTAGCGGGGGGGCCTCCGAATCCCACAGATACGCAGTACTTC. The genes are TRBV2 and TRBJ2-7; 14 nucleotides line up with TRBD2. The germline V gene has CDR1 SNHLY and CDR2 FYNNEI. V trimming: 7 bases; J trimming: 9 bases; junction bases outside the gene matches: 23. This CDR3 has 19 residues.

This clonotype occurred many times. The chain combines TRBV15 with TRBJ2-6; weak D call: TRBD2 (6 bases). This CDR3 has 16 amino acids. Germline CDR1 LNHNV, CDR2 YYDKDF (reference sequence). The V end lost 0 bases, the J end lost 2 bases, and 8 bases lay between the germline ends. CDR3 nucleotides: TGTGCCACCAGCAGAGATGGAGGGGCTGGGGCCAACGTCCTGACTTTC. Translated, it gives CATSRDGGAGANVLTF.

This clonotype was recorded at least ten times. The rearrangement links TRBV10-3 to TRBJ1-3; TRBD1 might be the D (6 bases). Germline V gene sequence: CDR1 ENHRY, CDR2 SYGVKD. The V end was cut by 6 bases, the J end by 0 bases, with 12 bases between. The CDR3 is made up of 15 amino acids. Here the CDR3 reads CAISQTGNSGNTIYF. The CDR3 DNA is TGTGCCATCAGCCAGACAGGAAACTCTGGAAACACCATATATTTT.

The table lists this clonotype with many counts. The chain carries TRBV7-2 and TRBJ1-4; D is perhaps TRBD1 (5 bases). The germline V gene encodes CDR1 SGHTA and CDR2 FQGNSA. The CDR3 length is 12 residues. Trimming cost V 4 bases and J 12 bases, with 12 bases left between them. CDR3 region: CASSSQGWELFF. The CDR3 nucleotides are TGTGCCAGCAGCTCGCAGGGTTGGGAACTGTTTTTT.

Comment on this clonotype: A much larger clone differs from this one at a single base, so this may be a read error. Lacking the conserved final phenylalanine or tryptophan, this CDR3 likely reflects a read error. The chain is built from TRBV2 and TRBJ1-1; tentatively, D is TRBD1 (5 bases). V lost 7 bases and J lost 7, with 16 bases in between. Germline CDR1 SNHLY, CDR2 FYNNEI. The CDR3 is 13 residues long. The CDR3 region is CASIPGDGHEAFL. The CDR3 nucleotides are TGTGCCAGCATTCCCGGGGACGGTCATGAAGCTTTCCTT.

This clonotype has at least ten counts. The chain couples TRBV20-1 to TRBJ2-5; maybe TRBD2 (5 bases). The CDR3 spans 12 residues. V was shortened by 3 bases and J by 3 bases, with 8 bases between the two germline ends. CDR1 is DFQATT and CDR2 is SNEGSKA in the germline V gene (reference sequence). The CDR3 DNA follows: TGCAGTGCTAGGCGGACTGAAGAGACCCAGTACTTC. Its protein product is CSARRTEETQYF.